This T cell receptor beta chain comes out of a study of T cells in Graves' hyperthyroidism and ophthalmopathy. About the research overall: Prior to any treatment, at the point of initial diagnosis, peripheral blood was collected.

Uncontrolled infections, other autoimmune diseases, pregnancy or lactation led to exclusion of patients. In making diagnoses, clinical symptoms, serum thyroxine and TRAb, thyroid ultrasound and orbital computed tomography were all used. Amplification yielded TCR beta CDR3 regions, with RNA transcripts as the source. The study used the HTBI primer set for a first-round RT-PCR of the TCR CDR3. MiXCR was run by TCRdb on the multiplex PCR reads, yielding one entry per CDR3 protein. This sample carries fewer than 450,000 distinct CDR3 sequences, about 18% of them seen once, and the ten largest clones take 34%. This clonotype was seen repeatedly, ten times or more. Its antigen is undetermined. General observations from the study: Peripheral blood also featured most of the thyroid clonotypes expanded above 0.001.

Sequencing was done on a sample of blood. The clonotype comes from a woman aged 25-40 years with Graves' hyperthyroidism that later progressed to Graves' ophthalmopathy.

The CDR3 DNA reads as TGTGCCACAAAACAGGGGGTTAACTATGGCTACACCTTC. Amino acid sequence: CATKQGVNYGYTF. The V and J genes are TRBV7-8 and TRBJ1-2, with TRBD1 matching 8 bases. V dropped 10 bases and J dropped 1; count of bases not matched to a gene: 5. This CDR3 contains 13 residues. Germline values: CDR1 SGHVS, CDR2 FQNEAQ.